These 30 T cell receptor beta chains came from one sample sequenced in a study of metastatic and nonmetastatic thyroid tumors. With MiXCR, TCRdb called clones anew from the PCR reads. The table shows some 16,000 clones, with approximately 30% occurring only once. No treatment of any kind had been given to any patient before thyroid surgery. The specimen was tumor tissue. All receptors come from a female donor with papillary thyroid cancer or a benign thyroid nodule (not recorded which). Some clones in this sample may be carry-over from other donors' samples.

The CDR3 spells CASTTRGEEQFF. The DNA for the CDR3 is TGTGCCAGCACCACGAGGGGGGAGGAGCAGTTCTTC. The gene calls are TRBV28 and TRBJ2-1, with D perhaps matching TRBD1 or TRBD2 (6 bases each). V was shortened by 7 bases and J by 10 bases, with 14 bases between the two germline ends. Germline CDR1 reads MDHEN; CDR2 reads SYDVKM. This CDR3 spans 12 amino acids.

The V gene is TRBV11-2, the J gene TRBJ2-5; TRBD1 matches 8 bases. With 5 bases clipped from V and 10 bases from J, the junction kept 9 bases outside the gene matches. CDR1 and CDR2 (germline): SGHAT, FQNNGV. The CDR3 consists of 13 residues. CDR3 DNA: TGTGCCAGCAGCCAGGGGGCCAAAGATATCCAGTACTTC. Its translation: CASSQGAKDIQYF.

In this sample, this clone turned up many times. In nucleotides, the CDR3 is TGCGCCAGCAGTCGAATAGCGGGAAGCTCCTACAATGAGCAGTTCTTC. Translating gives CASSRIAGSSYNEQFF. The chain employs TRBV5-1 and TRBJ2-1; 8 bases map to TRBD2. V lost 5 bases to trimming and J lost 0 bases; unmatched junction nucleotides: 7. Per germline, CDR1 SGHRS and CDR2 YFSETQ. The CDR3 has 16 amino acids.

This chain joins TRBV6-1 and TRBJ2-7, with TRBD1 identical over 7 bases. Germline V gene lookup returns CDR1 MNHNS and CDR2 SASEGT. CDR3 length: 14 residues. Trimming cost V 7 bases and J 4 bases; bases outside gene matches: 10. The CDR3 bases are TGTGCCAGCAACCAAGGGGGACAGTTTTACGAGCAGTACTTC. Translated: CASNQGGQFYEQYF.

This clone was seen repeatedly, ten times or more. The chain is built from TRBV30 and TRBJ1-1, with D hard to call. The CDR3 contains 14 residues. Germline CDR1 reads GTSNPN; CDR2 reads SVGIG (reference sequence). The V end was cut by 2 bases, the J end by 5 bases, with 15 bases between. The CDR3 DNA reads TGTGCCTGGAGTAGGAGGGCGAGGGCGACTGAAGCTTTCTTT. Its translation is CAWSRRARATEAFF.

This clone occurred many times. The genes are TRBV14 and TRBJ1-2, with TRBD1 matching over 7 bases. The CDR3 is made up of 15 amino acids. Germline V gives CDR1 SGHDN, CDR2 FVKESK. V lost 1 base to trimming and J lost 0 bases; unmatched junction nucleotides: 2. As DNA, the CDR3 is TGTGCCAGCAGCCAAGGGGACAGATCTAACTATGGCTACACCTTC. Its translation is CASSQGDRSNYGYTF.

The rearrangement links TRBV5-1 to TRBJ2-7; D ambiguous. V was trimmed by 5 bases and J by 5 bases, leaving 14 bases between them. The CDR3 has 13 residues. CDR1 SGHRS and CDR2 YFSETQ come from the germline V gene. As DNA, the CDR3 is TGCGCCAGCAGGAGTATAGATACTAACGAGCAGTACTTC. Translating it yields CASRSIDTNEQYF.

The chain has TRBV10-3 and TRBJ1-5, with 9 nucleotides matching TRBD1. From germline, CDR1 is ENHRY and CDR2 SYGVKD. V shed 0 bases and J 6 bases; nucleotides not matched to a gene: 6. The CDR3 is 16 amino acids. The CDR3 DNA reads TGTGCCATCAGTGAGTCCCCCGACAGGGGGGGTCAGCCCCAGCATTTT. It specifies CAISESPDRGGQPQHF.

This clone was seen a few times. A much bigger clone sits one base away, suggesting this may be a read error. V gene TRBV19 combines with J gene TRBJ2-2; maybe TRBD2 (6 bases). The CDR3 has 13 residues. The germline gives CDR1 LNHDA, CDR2 SQIVND (reference sequence). In DNA form, the CDR3 reads TGTGCCAATGGGGCCGGAGGGGACCGGGGAGCTGTTTTT. Translation: CANGAGGDRGAVF. The variable domain in full, with the rest retrieved from reference TRBV19 and TRBJ2-2, is DGGITQSPKYLFRKEGQNVTLSCEQNLNHDAMYWYRQDPGQGLRLIYYSQIVNDFQKGDIAEGYSVSREKKESFPLTVTSAQKNPTAFYLCANGAGGDRGAVFGEGSRLTVL.

To note about this clone: This may come from a read error, since a much larger clone is one base off. The rearrangement joins TRBV14 to TRBJ1-5; D remains ambiguous. CDR1 and CDR2 from the germline V gene are SGHDN and FVKESK. The CDR3 length is 12 residues. This CDR3 reads CASIQGLEPQHF. The DNA of the CDR3 is TGTGCCAGCATCCAAGGGTTGGAGCCCCAGCATTTT.

The chain has TRBV27 and TRBJ2-1; 8 bases are a match to TRBD2. The CDR3 runs 17 residues. Germline trimming cut 5 bases from V and 10 bases from J; bases unmatched to any gene: 19. Germline-derived CDR1 and CDR2 are MNHEY and SMNVEV (reference sequence). The CDR3 loop reads CASSRPSLAVGSHEQFF. The DNA for the CDR3 is TGTGCCAGCAGTCGACCCTCACTAGCGGTAGGGTCGCACGAGCAGTTCTTC.

Ten or more counts support this clone. Other DNA sequences within the sample encode an identical CDR3. J is TRBJ1-1 and V is TRBV3-1; unclear D gene. Trimming removed 4 bases at V and 2 bases at J, with 17 bases between. Germline assignment: CDR1 LGHDT and CDR2 YNNKEL (reference sequence). The length of the CDR3 is 16 residues. The CDR3 nucleotides are TGTGCCAGCAGCCTCTCTGGCGGCCACTTCAACACTGAAGCTTTCTTT. Translated, it gives CASSLSGGHFNTEAFF.

The chain links TRBV6-1 to TRBJ1-1, with TRBD1 matching over 9 bases. CDR3 size: 14 residues. The V and J ends lost 7 bases and 4 bases, in that order; junction bases with no gene match: 7. In germline, CDR1 is MNHNS, CDR2 SASEGT. Here the CDR3 reads CASTVTGGITEAFF. CDR3 sequence (DNA): TGTGCCAGCACGGTAACAGGGGGCATCACTGAAGCTTTCTTT.

Ten or more counts support this clone. The rearrangement links TRBV5-4 to TRBJ2-1; D remains unclear. The V end lost 4 bases, the J end lost 7 bases, and 9 bases lay between the germline ends. Germline CDR1 and CDR2: SGHNT and YYREEE (reference sequence). The CDR3 sequence is 12 residues long. DNA of the CDR3: TGTGCCAGCAGCCTCGACCGGAATGAGCAGTTCTTC. Translated: CASSLDRNEQFF.

Worth noting for this clone: The sample carries other DNA sequences with the same CDR3. This chain uses TRBV12-3 or TRBV12-4 with TRBJ2-7, with 14 bases identical to TRBD2. Trimming removed 5 bases from V and 7 bases from J; junction bases left unmatched: 16. This CDR3 comprises 18 residues. For the CDR3, the DNA is TGTGCCAGCAGTCTTTCCGGGACTAGCGGGAGTTTGCGGAATGAGCAGTACTTC. Its protein product is CASSLSGTSGSLRNEQYF.

The sample holds many counts of this clone. The chain joins TRBV20-1 to TRBJ2-7, with TRBD1 as a possible D gene (6 bases). Germline CDR1 DFQATT, CDR2 SNEGSKA (reference sequence). This CDR3 spans 13 amino acids. V was shortened by 5 bases and J by 6 bases, with 17 bases between the two germline ends. This CDR3 reads CSARRPTGLEQYF. For the CDR3, the DNA is TGCAGTGCTCGAAGACCAACAGGGCTCGAGCAGTACTTC.

This chain connects TRBV5-1 to TRBJ2-7; tentative D call: TRBD1 (5 bases). V was clipped by 0 bases and J by 5 bases, with 9 bases between them. This CDR3 has 13 residues. Germline V gene lookup returns CDR1 SGHRS and CDR2 YFSETQ. CDR3 region: CASSLVGVHEQYF. As DNA, the CDR3 is TGCGCCAGCAGCTTGGTAGGGGTCCACGAGCAGTACTTC.

This sequence joins TRBV11-1 and TRBJ2-7; possibly TRBD1 or TRBD2 for D (5 bases each). V shed 5 bases and J shed 4 bases, with 15 bases lying between them. This CDR3 has 14 amino acids. Germline V gene sequence: CDR1 SGHAT, CDR2 FQDESV (reference sequence). CDR3 in amino acids: CASSMGTVGYEQYF. As DNA, the CDR3 is TGTGCCAGCAGCATGGGGACGGTAGGGTACGAGCAGTACTTC. Drawing the rest from reference TRBV11-1 and TRBJ2-7, the complete variable domain is EAEVAQSPRYKITEKSQAVAFWCDPISGHATLYWYRQILGQGPELLVQFQDESVVDDSQLPKDRFSAERLKGVDSTLKIQPAELGDSAMYLCASSMGTVGYEQYFGPGTRLTVT.

Comment on this clone: The junction differs from germline at one of its ends, possibly a read error. The rearrangement joins TRBV27 to TRBJ2-3; D remains ambiguous. The CDR3 loop spans 13 amino acids. Germline loops: CDR1 MNHEY, CDR2 SMNVEV (reference sequence). The CDR3 region is CTRSLGSTDTQYF. DNA of the CDR3: TGCACCAGAAGTTTAGGGAGCACAGATACGCAGTATTTT.

Comment on this clone: A much larger clone sits a single nucleotide away, making a read error possible. The chain has TRBV29-1 and TRBJ2-7, with TRBD1 matching 7 bases. V was clipped by 4 bases and J by 3 bases; unmatched bases: 3. CDR1 and CDR2 from the germline V gene are SQVTM and ANQGSEA. The CDR3 is made up of 12 amino acids. CDR3 sequence reads: CSVVQGRYEQYF. DNA of the CDR3: TGCAGCGTTGTACAGGGGCGCTACGAGCAGTACTTC.

This clone qualifies as medium-sized (0.01 to 0.1%). The V and J genes are TRBV4-2 and TRBJ1-5; weak D call: TRBD1 (6 bases). CDR1 is LGHNA, CDR2 YNFKEQ, per germline. Trimming cost V 0 bases and J 6 bases, with 12 bases left between them. The CDR3 runs to 15 residues. The CDR3 nucleotides read TGTGCCAGCAGCCAAGACGGACAGCCTGGTCAGCCCCAGCATTTT. Protein: CASSQDGQPGQPQHF.

This clone showed up many times. The rearrangement joins TRBV6-2 or TRBV6-3 to TRBJ1-2; the D gene is possibly TRBD1 (6 bases). V was trimmed by 5 bases and J by 8 bases, leaving 18 bases between them. The CDR3 sequence is 14 residues long. Per the germline V gene, CDR1 is MNHEY and CDR2 is SVGEGT. The CDR3 bases are TGTGCCAGCAGTACCCTTGATACCAGGGGAGGCTACACCTTC. Residues: CASSTLDTRGGYTF.

Ten or more counts support this clone. This chain's CDR3 is CSARDGTSGGATDTQYF. Here the CDR3 DNA reads TGCAGTGCTAGAGACGGGACTAGCGGGGGGGCAACAGATACGCAGTATTTT. The J gene is TRBJ2-3, the V gene TRBV20-1, with 16 bases that match TRBD2. The V and J ends lost 0 bases and 3 bases, in that order; junction bases with no gene match: 3. This CDR3 region has 17 residues. Germline CDR1 reads DFQATT; CDR2 reads SNEGSKA (reference sequence).

Of note for this clone: This may be a read error, as it is one base from a much larger clone. The CDR3 region is CASSLVRNNEKLFF. CDR3 bases: TGTGCCAGCAGCCTGGTACGGAATAATGAAAAACTGTTTTTT. The chain is built from TRBV28 and TRBJ1-4, with D unclear. The germline V gene has CDR1 MDHEN and CDR2 SYDVKM. The CDR3 has 14 amino acids. Trimming stripped 6 bases from V and 4 bases from J, with 12 bases between.

Comments on this clone: This CDR3 fails to terminate in the conserved phenylalanine or tryptophan, so it likely reflects a read error. The chain has TRBV9 and TRBJ2-1; the D is unclear. Deletions cut 0 bases from V and 2 bases from J, with 9 bases between. The CDR3 spans 15 residues. Per germline, CDR1 SGDLS and CDR2 YYNGEE. The CDR3 DNA reads as TGTGCCAGCAGCGTAGATCCTGACCCCTACAATGAGCAGTTCTTA. It codes for CASSVDPDPYNEQFL.

The chain has TRBV6-2 or TRBV6-3 and TRBJ2-1; TRBD2 aligns across 9 bases. Germline CDR1 and CDR2: MNHEY and SVGEGT. V gave up 7 bases and J gave up 8 bases; unmatched junction bases: 9. This CDR3 spans 14 amino acids. The CDR3, as DNA: TGTGCCAGCATTCCCCGACTAGCGGTAGATGAGCAGTTCTTC. Amino acid sequence: CASIPRLAVDEQFF.

In this sample, this clone turned up a few times. The chain links TRBV6-1 to TRBJ1-2, with 8 bases identical to TRBD1. The CDR3 is made up of 12 amino acids. Germline assignment: CDR1 MNHNS and CDR2 SASEGT. V shed 6 bases, J shed 9 bases, and the junction held 6 bases outside the gene matches. CDR3 region: CASREQGASYTF. The CDR3 DNA sequence: TGTGCCAGCAGGGAGCAGGGGGCGAGCTACACCTTC.

The sample holds many counts of this clone. This sequence joins TRBV20-1 and TRBJ2-3; D gene unclear. Trimming stripped 5 bases from V and 4 bases from J, with 10 bases between. CDR3 size: 12 residues. Germline assignment: CDR1 DFQATT and CDR2 SNEGSKA (reference sequence). The DNA for the CDR3 is TGCAGTGCTGGTTCCGCATCAGATACGCAGTATTTT. Its translation: CSAGSASDTQYF.

A remark on this clone: The junction departs from the called germline gene at one end, perhaps through a read error. This chain uses TRBV6-6 with TRBJ2-2, with D tentatively TRBD2 (6 bases). The CDR3 spans 13 residues. Germline V gives CDR1 MNHNY, CDR2 SVGAGI (reference sequence). The CDR3 protein is CASSYSIGGEPFF. CDR3 nucleotide sequence: TGTGCCAGCAGTTACTCTATAGGCGGGGAGCCGTTTTTT.

The chain combines TRBV5-1 with TRBJ2-3, with unresolved D. V dropped 2 bases and J dropped 2 bases, with 6 bases sitting between them. Germline V lookup: CDR1 SGHRS, CDR2 YFSETQ. The CDR3 extends over 13 amino acids. The chain's CDR3 is CASSLQFTDTQYF. CDR3 coding DNA: TGCGCCAGCAGCTTACAGTTCACAGATACGCAGTATTTT.